Sequencing of this TCR beta chain was carried out in a study of T cells in Graves' hyperthyroidism and ophthalmopathy. Study-level results: Expanded thyroid clonotypes (above 0.001) were mostly also found in blood. Onset of ophthalmopathy came a median 6.5 months after the model predicted it.

Trimming took 5 bases from V and 5 from J, leaving 22 bases between them. CDR1 SEHNR and CDR2 FQNEAQ come from the germline V gene (reference sequence). This CDR3 spans 17 amino acids. Template material for amplifying TCR beta CDR3 regions consisted of RNA transcripts. The HTBI set primed first-round TCR CDR3 RT-PCR. One entry per CDR3 protein, called by TCRdb with MiXCR from the multiplex PCR reads. The data hold about 500,000 distinct CDR3 sequences, with around 15% observed a single time. This clonotype has only a few counts. Its target is not known. The authors deemed Graves' hyperthyroidism stable absent ophthalmopathy progression within 18 months.

The chain couples TRBV7-9 to TRBJ2-1; TRBD1 is a possible D gene (7 bases). Sequences were obtained from blood. The sequence derives from a woman between 18 and 29 years old with Graves' hyperthyroidism. CDR3 coding DNA: TGTGCCAGCAGCCCGGACAGGAGGGTAACACCCAACAATGAGCAGTTCTTC. This sequence encodes CASSPDRRVTPNNEQFF.